The text below deals with one T cell receptor beta chain. Its specificity is not known. These data originate in a study of siplizumab effects on memory and regulatory T cells. Overall study results and limits: The naive T cell population seemed more diverse than memory cells and seemed a major contributor to the alloresponse. The alloreactive clones that mapped to unstimulated subsets made up only a minor fraction. Treg-derived clones made up an average of approximately 64% of mappable alloreactive CD4+ clones with siplizumab and under 35% in controls.

Trimming cost V 3 bases and J 1 base; bases outside gene matches: 4. Looked up from germline, CDR1 is MNHNS and CDR2 is SASEGT. The CDR3 is 15 residues long. TCRdb's copy holds only in-frame clones and misses some; the assay was immunoSEQ multiplex PCR. There are some 80,000 clones in the sample; 95% occur only once, and under 20% lies in the top ten. What was sequenced was CD8+ T cells sorted from blood. The rearrangement joins TRBV6-1 to TRBJ1-1, with 8 positions matching TRBD1. This receptor was identified in a human donor in good health. CDR3 region: CASSDPGTGNTEAFF. CDR3 sequence (DNA): TGTGCCAGCAGTGACCCCGGGACAGGGAACACTGAAGCTTTCTTT.